Only a few counts were recorded for the clone carrying this T cell receptor (beta chain). This beta chain is off target for a library built for alpha chains, so its abundance means little. This entry comes from a study of spatial heterogeneity in lung cancer. CDR3 length equals 13 residues. Trimming pared 5 bases from V and 4 bases from J, leaving 10 bases between. CDR1 is SGHVS and CDR2 is FQNEAQ in the germline V gene. Time point indicated: sample taken at primary tumor resection. Extraction of whole RNA from tumor, nontumor lung or frozen PBMC preceded unsorted sequencing. Samples came from 72 TRACERx patients with untreated early-stage lung cancer. Using its own MiXCR run on the 5' RACE reads, TCRdb lists one record per CDR3 protein. The sample shows approximately 12,000 distinct CDR3 sequences, approximately 6.2% of them seen only once.

This TCR was sampled from a male donor with early-stage non-small cell lung cancer. V is TRBV7-8 and J is TRBJ2-3; no reliable D call. This specimen consisted of normal lung tissue next to the tumor, obtained at surgery. This chain's CDR3 is CASSLAASDTQYF. CDR3 coding DNA: TGTGCCAGCAGCCTGGCAGCGTCAGATACGCAGTATTTT.